The next 17 T cell receptor beta chains were all read from a single sample in a study of regulatory T cells in long-lasting Graves disease (dated by TCRdb to the early 2020s). The library came from multiplex PCR. Instrument on record: Illumina HiSeq 4000. To build TCR beta libraries, CDR3 regions were amplified by Arm-PCR using iRepertoire HTBI primers. The public reads were run again by TCRdb, first through fastp at Q25 and then through MiXCR, and only productive beta chains were kept. Duplicate CDR3 protein sequences are folded into a single record with the most common DNA and genes. The sample table contains hundreds of thousands of distinct CDR3 sequences; only one count was recorded for about 14% of them. Of the sample, about 9.1% is held by the ten largest clones. What this sample's time point label stands for: newly diagnosed GD, antithyroid drugs for less than 3 months. For both TCR sequencing and RNA sequencing, RNA was extracted from PBMCs in TRIzol.

These data also featured in a second study, about T cells in Graves' hyperthyroidism and ophthalmopathy.

The sequences come from peripheral blood mononuclear cells (PBMCs), collected at new diagnosis, from a patient treated with antithyroid drugs. Every receptor here comes from a man younger than 45 with Graves disease. Donor details come from another sample of the same person, matched by shared clones.

This clonotype has just a few counts. The chain is built from TRBV7-6 and TRBJ2-1, with TRBD2 identical over 8 bases. The germline V gene encodes CDR1 SGHVS and CDR2 FNYEAQ. The CDR3 is made up of 15 amino acids. The J segment lost 7 bases and the V segment lost 2 bases, leaving 7 bases of the junction unmatched. The CDR3 is CASSLFGRADNEQFF. CDR3 nucleotides: TGTGCCAGCAGCTTATTCGGGAGGGCCGATAATGAGCAGTTCTTC.

This clonotype was observed at least ten times. DNA of the CDR3: TGTGCCAGCAGTCCGGGTAACTACGAGCAGTACTTC. It codes for CASSPGNYEQYF. V usage is TRBV2 and J usage is TRBJ2-7, with D uncertain. V lost 5 bases to trimming and J lost 3 bases, with 8 bases between them. CDR1 is SNHLY, CDR2 FYNNEI, per germline. The CDR3 is 12 amino acids.

Concerning this clonotype itself: A read error may explain this, as a much larger clone is one base away. This likely comes from a read error, as the CDR3 has no conserved phenylalanine or tryptophan at its end. This chain joins TRBV11-3 and TRBJ2-2; no reliable D call. CDR1 is SGHNT and CDR2 is YENEEA in the germline V gene. Trimming stripped 6 bases from V and 7 bases from J, with 6 bases between. The CDR3 is 11 residues long. CDR3: CASSLHGELFL. Here the CDR3 DNA reads TGTGCCAGCAGTTTACACGGGGAGCTGTTTCTT.

This clonotype was detected a few times. V is TRBV29-1 and J is TRBJ1-3; the D is unclear. This CDR3 region has 15 residues. V was trimmed by 2 bases and J by 0 bases, leaving 11 bases between them. Germline values: CDR1 SQVTM, CDR2 ANQGSEA. The CDR3 DNA reads TGCAGCGTTGAATGGCAGGTATCCTCTGGAAACACCATATATTTT. It is translated as CSVEWQVSSGNTIYF.

This clonotype has only a few counts. The chain employs TRBV27 and TRBJ1-4; D is ambiguous. The CDR3 has 15 residues. CDR1 is MNHEY, CDR2 SMNVEV, per germline (reference sequence). V was shortened by 2 bases and J by 11 bases, with 18 bases between the two germline ends. CDR3 loop: CASSLESPGTAKLFF. CDR3 coding DNA: TGTGCCAGCAGTTTAGAATCTCCAGGTACGGCTAAACTGTTTTTT.

This clonotype was found many times. The chain combines TRBV7-3 with TRBJ2-1; D is ambiguous. This CDR3 is 16 amino acids long. The V gene lost 2 bases and the J gene lost 9 bases, with 20 bases spanning the gap. Germline V lookup: CDR1 SGHTA, CDR2 FQGTGA. CDR3 DNA sequence: TGTGCCAGCAGCTTACACCCCCGGGTGCTAGTATGTGAGCAGTTCTTC. It codes for CASSLHPRVLVCEQFF.

Comment on this clonotype: A much larger clone sits a single nucleotide away, making a read error possible. Because the CDR3 is missing its conserved closing phenylalanine or tryptophan, this is likely a read error. The V call is TRBV7-9, the J call TRBJ2-7, with TRBD2 identical over 13 bases. The CDR3 covers 14 residues. With V trimmed by 6 bases and J by 6 bases, 5 bases remained unmatched. Germline CDR1 and CDR2: SEHNR and FQNEAQ (reference sequence). DNA of the CDR3: TGTGCCAGCAGTAAGGGACTAGCGGGACCCGAGCAGTACTCC. It translates to CASSKGLAGPEQYS.

This clonotype was detected many times. The chain uses TRBV12-3 or TRBV12-4 and TRBJ1-1; 7 nucleotides line up with TRBD1. After removal of 5 bases from V and 5 bases from J, the junction contained 8 bases not matched to a gene. This CDR3 has 14 amino acids. CDR3 nucleotide sequence: TGTGCCAGCAGTGTGACAGGGTCGGGGACTGAAGCTTTCTTT. It encodes CASSVTGSGTEAFF.

The sample holds many counts of this clonotype. The chain joins TRBV12-5 to TRBJ2-5; a weak D match, TRBD1 (6 bases). The CDR3 covers 13 residues. V lost 5 bases, J lost 2 bases, and 9 bases lay in between. Germline CDR1 is LGHNT and CDR2 is FRNRAP. This CDR3 reads CASGRDIQETQYF. The CDR3, as DNA: TGTGCTAGTGGTCGGGACATTCAAGAGACCCAGTACTTC.

This clonotype turned up a few times. CDR3 region: CSAGQLRGTNTGELFF. The CDR3 coding sequence is TGCAGCGCGGGACAGCTCCGCGGGACGAACACCGGGGAGCTGTTTTTT. This chain joins TRBV29-1 and TRBJ2-2; TRBD1 is a possible D gene (7 bases). CDR3 length: 16 amino acids. Trimming cost V 7 bases and J 0 bases, with 18 bases left between them. Germline V gene data show CDR1 as SQVTM and CDR2 as ANQGSEA.

The chain uses TRBV27 and TRBJ1-5; no definite D call. The J call is uncertain, as TRBJ2-3 better fits the DNA end. The CDR3 loop spans 12 amino acids. Germline V gives CDR1 MNHEY, CDR2 SMNVEV (reference sequence). The CDR3 sequence: CASSILGQPQYF. CDR3 coding DNA: TGTGCCAGCAGTATCCTCGGTCAGCCCCAGTATTTT.

The chain recombines TRBV6-2 or TRBV6-3 with TRBJ2-7, with D unresolved. There are 15 residues in the CDR3. Germline V gene sequence: CDR1 MNHEY, CDR2 SVGEGT. The ends were cut back, 6 bases at V and 2 bases at J, with 17 bases in the middle. The CDR3 DNA reads as TGTGCCAGCAGCCCCCACATCCCAGGCCCCTACGAGCAGTACTTC. Amino acids: CASSPHIPGPYEQYF.

This clonotype was observed a few times. This likely came from a read error, as a far larger clone is one base away. The chain combines TRBV30 with TRBJ2-1; TRBD2 aligns across 8 bases. The CDR3 spans 16 residues. V trimming: 2 bases; J trimming: 10 bases; junction bases outside the gene matches: 16. From germline, CDR1 is GTSNPN and CDR2 SVGIG (reference sequence). CDR3 protein: CAWSQLTGPGGSEQFF. The CDR3 nucleotides are TGTGCCTGGAGTCAACTTACCGGCCCGGGGGGGTCCGAGCAGTTCTTC.

This clonotype was seen many times. The chain combines TRBV6-1 with TRBJ1-4; D unclear. This CDR3 contains 16 residues. Trimming took off 6 bases at V and 6 bases at J, with 20 bases between the two ends. In germline, CDR1 is MNHNS, CDR2 SASEGT. Written as DNA, the CDR3 is TGTGCCAGCAGGCACAAGTTCTGGCAGAGTGATGAAAAACTGTTTTTT. Translating gives CASRHKFWQSDEKLFF.

The table lists this clonotype with a few counts. The chain has TRBV5-1 and TRBJ2-2; 10 bases are a match to TRBD1. V trimming: 9 bases; J trimming: 3 bases; junction bases outside the gene matches: 2. The CDR3 loop spans 13 amino acids. Germline loops: CDR1 SGHRS, CDR2 YFSETQ. The CDR3, as DNA: TGCGCCACGGACAGGGGGGACACCGGGGAGCTGTTTTTT. Amino acid sequence: CATDRGDTGELFF.

A remark on this clonotype: Possible read error: a much larger clone is one base away. The chain employs TRBV7-2 and TRBJ2-7; 8 bases match TRBD1. V shed 2 bases and J 2 bases; nucleotides not matched to a gene: 5. Germline lookup yields CDR1 SGHTA and CDR2 FQGNSA. This CDR3 spans 15 amino acids. The CDR3 DNA reads TGTACCAGCAGCTTAAGTCCGGACAGGGCCTACGAGCAGTACTTC. This sequence encodes CTSSLSPDRAYEQYF.

The V gene is TRBV29-1, the J gene TRBJ1-4; possibly TRBD1 for D (6 bases). The CDR3 loop spans 14 amino acids. CDR1 and CDR2 from the germline V gene are SQVTM and ANQGSEA. V lost 4 bases, J lost 5 bases, and 14 bases lay in between. CDR3 sequence reads: CSVAAQGSNEKLFF. The CDR3 DNA follows: TGCAGCGTTGCGGCGCAGGGGAGCAATGAAAAACTGTTTTTT.